This T cell receptor beta chain was observed in a study of T cells in Graves' hyperthyroidism and ophthalmopathy. From RNA transcripts, TCR beta CDR3 regions were amplified. HTBI primers were used for first-round RT-PCR of the TCR CDR3. Each CDR3 protein gets one entry after TCRdb re-called the multiplex PCR reads with MiXCR. The table includes over 450,000 distinct CDR3 sequences, about a sixth detected once. This clonotype was found many times. The CDR3 has 15 amino acids. Germline loops: CDR1 MNHEY, CDR2 SMNVEV (reference sequence). The ends lost 6 bases at V and 8 bases at J; junction bases unmatched: 12.

This sequence was found in a woman under 30 with Graves' ophthalmopathy. The specimen sequenced was blood. V is TRBV27 and J is TRBJ2-7, with 11 bases that match TRBD1. CDR3 sequence: CASSHDRDRGYQQYF. CDR3 nucleotides: TGTGCCAGCAGCCATGACCGGGACAGGGGGTATCAGCAGTACTTC.